Detailed here is one T cell receptor beta chain. The data belong to a study of blood T cell repertoires in COVID-19. The germline V gene has CDR1 SGHTA and CDR2 FQGNSA. The CDR3 is 15 amino acids. Trimming shortened V by 2 bases and J by 2 bases, and 13 bases separated the two germline ends. Per the original data handling: Reference gene primer amplification in the assay estimated nucleated cell counts. Assay: immunoSEQ multiplex PCR; the TCRdb copy retains only in-frame clones and omits some. That table gives V, J and clone size, and the DNA gave D and trimming. The sample lists 200,000 to 250,000 clones; around 90% were seen once.

The receptor comes from a man aged 25 to 45 with COVID-19, enrolled during active disease. Sequenced sample: peripheral blood. The chain is built from TRBV7-2 and TRBJ2-7; D gene ambiguous. This CDR3 is CASSLKFGETYEQYF. The CDR3 DNA sequence: TGTGCCAGCAGCTTAAAGTTCGGAGAAACCTACGAGCAGTACTTC.